This T cell receptor (beta chain) was observed in a study of T-cell reconstitution after alpha-beta-depleted transplantation in children. Germline CDR1 is KGHSH and CDR2 is LQKENI. The CDR3 is 15 amino acids. Trimming took 5 bases from V and 2 from J, leaving 15 bases between them. Unique molecular identifiers were used in preparing the TCRbeta library. Each CDR3 protein gets one entry after TCRdb re-called the PCR reads with MiXCR. The sample has about 300,000 distinct CDR3 sequences; roughly 7.8% are singletons. The sample holds a few counts of this clonotype. Its specificity is unknown. Findings of the study overall: Alpha-beta T cells present about two months after transplant were reported to originate from several hundred expanded graft clones. Newly generated T cells supplied most T-cell counts and diversity one year post-transplant. Recipient T cells and thymic progenitors that survived gave rise to the high TCRbeta diversity observed at day 60 in some patients.

The sequence came from a female patient between 2 and 15 years old who had a stem cell transplant for Fanconi anemia, so the T cells may come from the graft donor. The rearrangement links TRBV18 to TRBJ1-1, with D hard to call. Sequenced here: peripheral blood, sampled 360 days after TCRalphabeta/CD19-depleted stem cell transplant. CDR3 nucleotide sequence: TGTGCCAGCTCAAGGGCAGGAGGAATTAACACTGAAGCTTTCTTT. Protein product: CASSRAGGINTEAFF.